This T cell receptor (beta chain) is drawn from a study of T cell clones after liver transplantation. In the study overall: TCRbeta sequencing after a pre-transplant mixed lymphocyte reaction identified graft-donor-reactive clones, later tracked in post-transplant blood. Tolerant meant at least one year fully off immunosuppression without liver enzymes above twice normal.

Sequenced by immunoSEQ multiplex PCR; TCRdb stores in-frame clones only, minus some. The table has tens of thousands of clones, roughly three quarters seen once; the top ten hold more than 7.5%. Germline V gene sequence: CDR1 MNHNS, CDR2 SASEGT. This CDR3 spans 13 amino acids. V was shortened by 3 bases and J by 4 bases, with 7 bases between the two germline ends. The clonotype was recovered from a human patient who received a liver transplant. Some of these T cells may belong to the graft donor. The chain uses TRBV6-1 and TRBJ1-5; tentatively, D is TRBD1 (6 bases). The input for sequencing was CD4+ T cells from blood, taken at the 22-month timepoint. CDR3 region: CASSDTGNQPQHF. The CDR3 bases are TGTGCCAGCAGTGATACAGGGAATCAGCCCCAGCATTTT.